Each of the 17 T cell receptor beta chains below was sequenced from the same sample in a study of blood T cell repertoires in COVID-19. The protocol was immunoSEQ multiplex PCR, while the TCRdb copy is restricted to in-frame clones and leaves out a portion. The sample contains 43,000 or so clones, 80% to 90% of which appear only once. The sequenced sample consisted of peripheral blood. These TCRs come from a woman older than 75 with acute or convalescent COVID-19.

The table lists this clone with a count of one. This sequence joins TRBV18 and TRBJ1-5; the match to TRBD1 covers 9 bases. Losses at the gene ends were 3 bases for V and 7 bases for J; bases not matched to a gene: 7. Germline CDR1 and CDR2: KGHSH and LQKENI. The CDR3 covers 15 residues. The CDR3 here is CASSPGQGVWQPQHF. DNA of the CDR3: TGTGCCAGCTCACCGGGACAGGGAGTTTGGCAGCCCCAGCATTTT.

This chain connects TRBV6-5 to TRBJ1-2; 7 bases are shared with TRBD1. The germline CDR1 and CDR2 sequences are MNHEY and SVGAGI. CDR3 length equals 14 residues. V lost 2 bases and J lost 4; bases outside the gene matches: 4. This CDR3 is CASSYIQGFYGYTF. Here the CDR3 DNA reads TGTGCCAGCAGTTACATACAGGGGTTCTATGGCTACACCTTC.

The V call is TRBV5-6, the J call TRBJ1-1, with a weak D call TRBD1 (5 bases). The CDR3 length is 15 residues. Trimming pared 6 bases from V and 0 bases from J, leaving 15 bases between. The germline V gene has CDR1 SGHDT and CDR2 YYEEEE. DNA for the CDR3: TGTGCCAGCAAGATAGGGGCCCTCATGAACACTGAAGCTTTCTTT. Amino acid sequence: CASKIGALMNTEAFF. Combining the CDR3 with reference TRBV5-6 and TRBJ1-1 gives the whole variable domain DAGVTQSPTHLIKTRGQQVTLRCSPKSGHDTVSWYQQALGQGPQFIFQYYEEEERQRGNFPDRFSGHQFPNYSSELNVNALLLGDSALYLCASKIGALMNTEAFFGQGTRLTVV.

The rearrangement links TRBV4-1 to TRBJ1-2; the D is unclear. CDR1 MGHRA and CDR2 YSYEKL come from the germline V gene. The V end lost 2 bases, the J end lost 5 bases, and 15 bases lay between the germline ends. The CDR3 length is 15 residues. The CDR3 is CASSQSQAEGYGYTF. CDR3 DNA sequence: TGCGCCAGCAGCCAATCCCAAGCGGAAGGGTATGGCTACACCTTC.

The rearrangement uses TRBV6-5 and TRBJ2-7; a possible D gene is TRBD1 (7 bases). V lost 5 bases and J lost 5, with 19 bases in between. Germline CDR1 reads MNHEY; CDR2 reads SVGAGI. This CDR3 has 15 amino acids. CDR3: CASSKQGSAGNEQYF. The CDR3 region has the DNA TGTGCCAGCAGTAAACAGGGGTCGGCGGGAAACGAGCAGTACTTC.

V gene TRBV3-1 (or the pseudogene TRBV3-2) combines with J gene TRBJ1-2; 7 nucleotides agree with TRBD1. This CDR3 has 14 amino acids. Germline V lookup: CDR1 LGHDT, CDR2 YNNKEL (reference sequence). The J segment lost 5 bases and the V segment lost 1 base, leaving 4 bases of the junction unmatched. The CDR3 region has the DNA TGTGCCAGCAGCCAAGCGTCAGGGGGATATGGCTACACCTTC. Translation: CASSQASGGYGYTF.

This sequence joins TRBV27 and TRBJ1-1; perhaps TRBD1 as D (6 bases). V was cut by 6 bases and J by 6 bases, with 20 bases left in between. CDR3 length equals 15 residues. Looked up from germline, CDR1 is MNHEY and CDR2 is SMNVEV (reference sequence). In nucleotides, the CDR3 is TGTGCCAGCAGAGCTAACAGGGTGGCTGCATCTGAAGCTTTCTTT. Its protein product is CASRANRVAASEAFF.

This clone was counted between two and nine times. The chain combines TRBV11-2 with TRBJ1-6; 7 positions match TRBD1. There are 17 residues in the CDR3. V lost 5 bases to trimming and J lost 4 bases; unmatched junction nucleotides: 11. Germline lookup yields CDR1 SGHAT and CDR2 FQNNGV. CDR3 DNA sequence: TGTGCCAGCAGCCCCACAAGGGGGACAGTGTATAATTCACCCCTCCACTTT. Translation: CASSPTRGTVYNSPLHF. The full variable domain, in which reference TRBV11-2 and TRBJ1-6 provide the parts outside the CDR3, is EAGVAQSPRYKIIEKRQSVAFWCNPISGHATLYWYQQILGQGPKLLIQFQNNGVVDDSQLPKDRFSAERLKGVDSTLKIQPAKLEDSAVYLCASSPTRGTVYNSPLHFGNGTRLTVT.

The J gene is TRBJ1-3, the V gene TRBV7-9; no clear D. Trimming removed 2 bases from V and 8 bases from J, with 7 bases in between. This CDR3 is built from 12 residues. Germline CDR1 and CDR2: SEHNR and FQNEAQ (reference sequence). CDR3 in DNA: TGTGCCAGCAGCTTATTGTCAGACACCATATATTTT. Protein: CASSLLSDTIYF.

The chain combines TRBV3-1 (or the pseudogene TRBV3-2) with TRBJ1-1, with D tentatively TRBD1 (5 bases). The CDR3 extends over 14 amino acids. V lost 4 bases to trimming and J lost 1 base, with 10 bases between them. Per germline, CDR1 LGHDT and CDR2 YNNKEL (reference sequence). CDR3 region: CASSPRQRNTEAFF. CDR3 in DNA: TGTGCCAGCAGCCCCAGACAGAGGAACACTGAAGCTTTCTTT.

J is TRBJ2-1 and V is TRBV5-4, with TRBD2 matching over 11 bases. The CDR3 has 15 residues. Germline-derived CDR1 and CDR2 are SGHNT and YYREEE (reference sequence). V trimming: 3 bases; J trimming: 5 bases; junction bases outside the gene matches: 4. CDR3 in DNA: TGTGCCAGCAGCTCACTAGCGGGGGAAGACAATGAGCAGTTCTTC. Amino acids: CASSSLAGEDNEQFF.

CDR3 nucleotides: TGTGCCAGCAGAGAGACAGGTCGGGCCTATGGCTACACCTTC. Amino acid sequence: CASRETGRAYGYTF. The rearrangement links TRBV2 to TRBJ1-2; a weak D match, TRBD1 (6 bases). CDR3 length equals 14 residues. Germline CDR1 is SNHLY and CDR2 is FYNNEI. Trimming left V 6 bases short and J 4 bases short, with 15 bases between.

This clone was seen just once. The chain links TRBV19 to TRBJ2-1; D not resolved. The V gene's germline CDR1 is LNHDA and CDR2 SQIVND (reference sequence). V shed 5 bases and J shed 0 bases, with 11 bases lying between them. This CDR3 is 15 amino acids long. The CDR3 DNA is TGTGCCAGTAGTGCCCCGATTAGCTCCTACAATGAGCAGTTCTTC. Its protein is CASSAPISSYNEQFF.

This clone came up once. The J gene is TRBJ1-6, the V gene TRBV13; unclear D gene. The ends were cut back, 0 bases at V and 0 bases at J, with 6 bases in the middle. CDR3 length: 16 amino acids. Germline CDR1 is PRHDT and CDR2 is FYEKMQ (reference sequence). The chain's CDR3 is CASSLGLSSYNSPLHF. CDR3 sequence (DNA): TGTGCCAGCAGCTTAGGACTGAGCTCCTATAATTCACCCCTCCACTTT. Looking up the rest from reference TRBV13 and TRBJ1-6 gives the full variable domain: AAGVIQSPRHLIKEKRETATLKCYPIPRHDTVYWYQQGPGQDPQFLISFYEKMQSDKGSIPDRFSAQQFSDYHSELNMSSLELGDSALYFCASSLGLSSYNSPLHFGNGTRLTVT.

This clone was seen a handful of times. The rearrangement joins TRBV18 to TRBJ2-7; D is perhaps TRBD1 (6 bases). The CDR3 loop spans 16 amino acids. V lost 1 base and J 1 base, leaving 14 bases between the germline ends. Per germline, CDR1 KGHSH and CDR2 LQKENI. The CDR3 loop reads CASSPLGQGRSYEQYF. CDR3 in DNA: TGTGCCAGCTCACCACTCGGGCAGGGGCGATCCTACGAGCAGTACTTC. Using reference TRBV18 and TRBJ2-7 for the parts outside the CDR3, the full variable domain is NAGVMQNPRHLVRRRGQEARLRCSPMKGHSHVYWYRQLPEEGLKFMVYLQKENIIDESGMPKERFSAEFPKEGPSILRIQQVVRGDSAAYFCASSPLGQGRSYEQYFGPGTRLTVT.

This chain joins TRBV25-1 and TRBJ2-7; 9 bases are shared with TRBD1. V lost 9 bases and J lost 7; bases outside the gene matches: 10. Germline-derived CDR1 and CDR2 are MGHDK and SYGVNS. CDR3 length: 13 amino acids. The CDR3 sequence: CASLRTGVGEQYF. CDR3 bases: TGTGCCAGTTTGCGGACAGGGGTAGGGGAGCAGTACTTC.

This clone was seen a handful of times. This chain links TRBV1 with TRBJ2-7; TRBD2 was called by the table and not checked on the DNA. TRBV1 is designated a pseudogene. This CDR3 spans 14 amino acids. DNA for the CDR3: TGCACCAGCAGCCCCTACCATCCGGAGTACGAGCAGTACTTC. Amino acids: CTSSPYHPEYEQYF.